The rows below give T cell receptor beta chains drawn from one sample of a study of T cells expressing NK-cell markers. Following a re-call of the 5' RACE reads, TCRdb has one entry per CDR3 protein and lacks DNA. With about 430,000 distinct CDR3 sequences in the sample, the ten largest clones hold more than 1.4%. Sequenced sample: blood T cells: a sorted CD56 or NKG2C T cell subset, CD4+ or CD8+ T cells, or bulk PBMC T cells (not recorded which). Source of these receptors: a woman aged 50 to 60 in good health. The CDR3 runs from the conserved cysteine through the conserved F or W.

TRBV7-9	TRBJ2-1	CASTQVSIAGGLGRNEQFF
TRBV3-1	TRBJ2-7	CASSQGATGGFWEQYF
TRBV6-1	TRBJ2-4	CASSASASVIQYF
TRBV4-1	TRBJ2-1	CASSPSGTNYNEQFF
TRBV5-3	TRBJ2-1	CARSLGGRCFEQFF
TRBV30	TRBJ2-6	CAWSVDSHSGANVLTF
TRBV29-1	TRBJ2-3	CSVEGVSTGTDTQYF
TRBV27	TRBJ2-4	CASSFGRGGGNLAKNIQYF
TRBV29-1	TRBJ2-6	CSVDFAQGAGANVLTF
TRBV7-8	TRBJ2-3	CASSEGQLRDTQYF
TRBV3-1	TRBJ2-2	CASSQQRTGELFF
TRBV27	TRBJ2-7	CASSRVGGRAYEQYF
TRBV10-3	TRBJ1-4	CAISDGTAPEKLFF
TRBV13	TRBJ1-2	CASSGRIYGYTF
TRBV20-1	TRBJ1-6	CSARDPKDNSPLHF
TRBV20-1	TRBJ2-7	CSAKPPGPTYEQYF
TRBV20-1	TRBJ1-1	CSAIGGTGGPRRLNAEAFF
TRBV20-1	TRBJ2-5	CSARRVAVEETQYF
TRBV11-2	TRBJ2-1	CASSLKREQYNEQFF
TRBV15	TRBJ1-4	CATSVGTNEKLFF
TRBV29-1	TRBJ2-7	CSVGPTGGINEQYF
TRBV4-1	TRBJ2-4	CASSQVGRGAKNIQYF